These 32 T cell receptor beta chains were sequenced from one sample in a study of blood T cell repertoires in COVID-19. The method was immunoSEQ multiplex PCR; TCRdb's version includes in-frame clones alone and lacks a portion of them. This table holds over 120,000 clones, roughly three quarters found once. The sequenced material came from PBMCs or T cells enriched from blood (not recorded which). These receptors all stem from a woman between 50 and 59 years old who had recovered from COVID-19.

This clone was found a few times. This chain links TRBV27 with TRBJ2-2, with TRBD2 matching 9 bases. After removal of 5 bases from V and 1 base from J, the junction contained 8 bases not matched to a gene. Germline V lookup: CDR1 MNHEY, CDR2 SMNVEV (reference sequence). The length of the CDR3 is 17 residues. The CDR3 is CASSPKTSGQNTGELFF. The CDR3 DNA follows: TGTGCCAGCAGTCCGAAGACTAGCGGCCAGAACACCGGGGAGCTGTTTTTT.

J is TRBJ2-3 and V is TRBV4-2, with 9 bases that match TRBD1. The germline gives CDR1 LGHNA, CDR2 YNFKEQ. V was pared by 2 bases and J by 4 bases, with 16 bases of the junction left unmatched. The CDR3 is 19 residues long. DNA of the CDR3: TGTGCCAGCAGCCAACCAATATTGTACCCCGGGACAGGGCCAGATACGCAGTATTTT. As protein: CASSQPILYPGTGPDTQYF.

J is TRBJ2-3 and V is TRBV5-4; 8 nucleotides line up with TRBD2. Germline CDR1 SGHNT, CDR2 YYREEE (reference sequence). The junction had 7 bases not matched to a gene; V was cut back by 6 bases and J by 1 base. The CDR3 has 15 residues. The CDR3 sequence is CASTGSSGGTDTQYF. The CDR3 nucleotides are TGTGCCAGCACGGGGAGTAGCGGGGGCACAGATACGCAGTATTTT.

This clone showed up just once. The rearrangement uses TRBV9 and TRBJ2-7, with D possibly matching TRBD1 (6 bases). Trimming removed 0 bases at V and 3 bases at J, with 10 bases between. CDR1 is SGDLS and CDR2 is YYNGEE in the germline V gene. CDR3 length equals 14 residues. CDR3 sequence: CASSVGQGYYEQYF. The CDR3 region has the DNA TGTGCCAGCAGCGTAGGTCAGGGGTACTACGAGCAGTACTTC.

A single count supports this clone. Other DNA sequences in this specimen translate into the identical CDR3. This CDR3 is CASSLGGTGNTIYF. The CDR3 bases are TGTGCCAGCAGCTTGGGCGGGACTGGAAACACCATATATTTT. V is TRBV11-3 and J is TRBJ1-3; D unclear. The CDR3 sequence is 14 residues long. The germline CDR1 and CDR2 sequences are SGHNT and YENEEA. The V end was cut by 3 bases, the J end by 2 bases, with 8 bases between. The full variable domain, completed using reference TRBV11-3 and TRBJ1-3, is EAGVVQSPRYKIIEKKQPVAFWCNPISGHNTLYWYLQNLGQGPELLIRYENEEAVDDSQLPKDRFSAERLKGVDSTLKIQPAELGDSAVYLCASSLGGTGNTIYFGEGSWLTVV.

This rearrangement joins TRBV7-3 to TRBJ2-5; TRBD1 aligns across 10 bases. CDR3 length: 16 amino acids. V shed 3 bases and J 1 base; nucleotides not matched to a gene: 5. Germline values: CDR1 SGHTA, CDR2 FQGTGA. CDR3 loop: CASSFSRTGGQETQYF. CDR3 bases: TGTGCCAGCAGCTTTTCTCGGACAGGGGGCCAAGAGACCCAGTACTTC.

The gene calls are TRBV7-9 and TRBJ1-1; 7 bases map to TRBD1. CDR3 size: 15 residues. The trim removed 4 bases at V and 1 base at J, leaving 6 bases unmatched. Looked up from germline, CDR1 is SEHNR and CDR2 is FQNEAQ (reference sequence). CDR3 sequence reads: CASSSPGQKNTEAFF. The CDR3 region has the DNA TGTGCCAGCAGCTCCCCGGGACAGAAGAACACTGAAGCTTTCTTT.

The chain employs TRBV2 and TRBJ1-5; 8 bases are a match to TRBD1. The germline gives CDR1 SNHLY, CDR2 FYNNEI. V shed 3 bases and J 5 bases; nucleotides not matched to a gene: 3. The CDR3 has 14 residues. CDR3 residues: CASSDRGRDQPQHF. The CDR3 nucleotides read TGTGCCAGCAGTGACAGGGGGCGGGATCAGCCCCAGCATTTT.

J is TRBJ1-1 and V is TRBV3-1 (or the pseudogene TRBV3-2), with D possibly matching TRBD1 (5 bases). The CDR3 has 15 amino acids. V was pared by 3 bases and J by 3 bases, with 14 bases between. Germline V gene sequence: CDR1 LGHDT, CDR2 YNNKEL (reference sequence). CDR3 sequence: CASSQPVGEDTEAFF. Written as DNA, the CDR3 is TGTGCCAGCAGCCAGCCCGTAGGGGAGGACACTGAAGCTTTCTTT.

This clone was observed a few times. The genes are TRBV19 and TRBJ2-5; D gene unclear. Looked up from germline, CDR1 is LNHDA and CDR2 is SQIVND (reference sequence). The CDR3 totals 15 residues. Trimming stripped 3 bases from V and 4 bases from J, with 15 bases between. CDR3 in DNA: TGTGCCAGTAGTATCCTCGGCCCCTCAGGAGAGACCCAGTACTTC. Protein product: CASSILGPSGETQYF.

The CDR3 loop reads CASSILQGSGNSPLHF. CDR3 in DNA: TGTGCCAGCAGTATCTTACAGGGGTCGGGTAACTCGCCCCTCCACTTT. The chain is built from TRBV2 and TRBJ1-6; 7 bases align to TRBD1. This CDR3 contains 16 residues. V lost 5 bases to trimming and J lost 13 bases; unmatched junction nucleotides: 17. CDR1 and CDR2 (germline): SNHLY, FYNNEI.

CDR3 sequence reads: CASNSGSNQPQHF. The CDR3 bases are TGTGCCAGCAACTCCGGTAGCAATCAGCCCCAGCATTTT. The J gene is TRBJ1-5, the V gene TRBV28; D gene ambiguous. The CDR3 spans 13 residues. In germline, CDR1 is MDHEN, CDR2 SYDVKM. Trimming removed 7 bases from V and 0 bases from J, with 7 bases in between. Complete variable domain (other parts from reference TRBV28 and TRBJ1-5): DVKVTQSSRYLVKRTGEKVFLECVQDMDHENMFWYRQDPGLGLRLIYFSYDVKMKEKGDIPEGYSVSREKKERFSLILESASTNQTSMYLCASNSGSNQPQHFGDGTRLSIL.

The chain is built from TRBV28 and TRBJ2-1, with 7 bases aligning to TRBD2. Trimming cost V 5 bases and J 5 bases; bases outside gene matches: 9. CDR3 length: 15 residues. The germline gives CDR1 MDHEN, CDR2 SYDVKM. The CDR3 loop is CASSTDRDYNNEQFF. CDR3 DNA sequence: TGTGCCAGCAGTACAGACCGGGACTACAACAATGAGCAGTTCTTC. Full variable domain (remainder filled in from reference TRBV28 and TRBJ2-1): DVKVTQSSRYLVKRTGEKVFLECVQDMDHENMFWYRQDPGLGLRLIYFSYDVKMKEKGDIPEGYSVSREKKERFSLILESASTNQTSMYLCASSTDRDYNNEQFFGPGTRLTVL.

Concerning this clone itself: The identical CDR3 is also encoded by other nucleotide sequences in the sample. The chain has TRBV18 and TRBJ1-1; the D gene is possibly TRBD1 (5 bases). This CDR3 is built from 12 residues. The V end was cut by 1 base, the J end by 6 bases, with 6 bases between. Per germline, CDR1 KGHSH and CDR2 LQKENI. The CDR3 protein is CASSPQGPEAFF. DNA of the CDR3: TGTGCCAGCTCACCACAGGGGCCTGAAGCTTTCTTT.

This sequence joins TRBV3-1 (or the pseudogene TRBV3-2) and TRBJ2-3, with 9 bases fitting TRBD2. The germline CDR1 and CDR2 sequences are LGHDT and YNNKEL (reference sequence). The CDR3 has 15 residues. Germline trimming cut 5 bases from V and 4 bases from J; bases unmatched to any gene: 7. CDR3 loop: CASSTSSGDPDTQYF. The CDR3 DNA is TGTGCCAGCAGCACTTCTAGCGGGGATCCAGATACGCAGTATTTT.

V and J are TRBV12-3 or TRBV12-4 and TRBJ1-4; no definite D call. This CDR3 has 13 residues. V gave up 3 bases and J gave up 8 bases, with 10 bases separating them. The CDR3 DNA follows: TGTGCCAGCAGTTTGTCTAGAAGAGAAAAACTGTTTTTT. It specifies CASSLSRREKLFF.

This clone was seen more than once but under ten times. The V and J genes are TRBV19 and TRBJ2-7; no clear D gene. V was cut by 4 bases and J by 7 bases, with 11 bases left in between. The CDR3 covers 12 residues. Per the germline V gene, CDR1 is LNHDA and CDR2 is SQIVND (reference sequence). DNA of the CDR3: TGTGCCAGTAGTACGCCCCCAGTGGAGCAGTACTTC. Its translation: CASSTPPVEQYF.

V and J are TRBV29-1 and TRBJ1-5; the match to TRBD1 covers 7 bases. Germline CDR1 reads SQVTM; CDR2 reads ANQGSEA. V trimming: 4 bases; J trimming: 3 bases; junction bases outside the gene matches: 3. The CDR3 is made up of 13 amino acids. The CDR3 here is CSVGRGYNQPQHF. The CDR3 DNA reads as TGCAGCGTTGGCAGGGGGTACAATCAGCCCCAGCATTTT.

The chain links TRBV19 to TRBJ1-1, with D possibly matching TRBD1 (6 bases). Germline CDR1 LNHDA, CDR2 SQIVND (reference sequence). CDR3 length: 14 amino acids. V lost 5 bases and J lost 1, with 11 bases in between. The CDR3 sequence: CASSQPGQNTEAFF. CDR3 nucleotides: TGTGCCAGTAGTCAACCGGGACAGAACACTGAAGCTTTCTTT.

This clone was seen a single time. The chain joins TRBV28 to TRBJ1-1; D unclear. Germline V CDR1 and CDR2: MDHEN, SYDVKM. Trimming cost V 2 bases and J 4 bases, with 5 bases left between them. The CDR3 loop spans 12 amino acids. The CDR3 DNA reads as TGTGCCAGCAGTTTACAAGCCACTGAAGCTTTCTTT. It encodes CASSLQATEAFF.

The rearrangement uses TRBV12-3 or TRBV12-4 and TRBJ2-1, with TRBD1 matching over 7 bases. The V gene end was trimmed by 6 bases and the J gene end by 2 bases; junction bases not matched to a gene: 1. The CDR3 contains 13 residues. The CDR3 sequence: CASRGTAYNEQFF. In nucleotides, the CDR3 is TGTGCCAGCAGGGGGACAGCCTACAATGAGCAGTTCTTC.

Notes on this clone: Its ends do not fully match the called genes, so a read error is possible. The chain carries TRBV28 and TRBJ1-1; 7 bases match TRBD1. This CDR3 comprises 16 residues. Germline V gives CDR1 MDHEN, CDR2 SYDVKM. The chain's CDR3 is CASSLWTGGLNTEAFF. CDR3 in DNA: TGTGCCAGCAGCTTATGGACAGGTGGGTTGAACACTGAAGCTTTCTTT.

The chain is built from TRBV18 and TRBJ1-2; TRBD1 aligns across 7 bases. Germline loops: CDR1 KGHSH, CDR2 LQKENI. V trimming: 4 bases; J trimming: 2 bases; junction bases outside the gene matches: 1. The CDR3 extends over 13 amino acids. CDR3 residues: CASSLQGNYGYTF. CDR3 bases: TGTGCCAGCTCACTACAGGGGAACTATGGCTACACCTTC.

The chain couples TRBV18 to TRBJ1-5; maybe TRBD1 (6 bases). Per the germline V gene, CDR1 is KGHSH and CDR2 is LQKENI. There are 14 residues in the CDR3. V was cut by 5 bases and J by 4 bases, with 12 bases left in between. CDR3 bases: TGTGCCAGCTCAGATCCTCAGGGGAATCAGCCCCAGCATTTT. Translation gives CASSDPQGNQPQHF.

Of note for this clone: Other DNA variants within this sample encode the same CDR3. The V gene is TRBV5-1, the J gene TRBJ2-5; TRBD2 agrees at 14 bases. V dropped 4 bases and J dropped 2; count of bases not matched to a gene: 4. CDR1 is SGHRS and CDR2 is YFSETQ in the germline V gene. There are 16 residues in the CDR3. In DNA, the CDR3 is TGCGCCAGCAGCCCCCGGACTAGCGGGGGGCAAGAGACCCAGTACTTC. Residues: CASSPRTSGGQETQYF. Complete variable domain (other parts from reference TRBV5-1 and TRBJ2-5): KAGVTQTPRYLIKTRGQQVTLSCSPISGHRSVSWYQQTPGQGLQFLFEYFSETQRNKGNFPGRFSGRQFSNSRSEMNVSTLELGDSALYLCASSPRTSGGQETQYFGPGTRLLVL.

J is TRBJ1-5 and V is TRBV19, with TRBD1 matching 9 bases. CDR1 and CDR2 from the germline V gene are LNHDA and SQIVND (reference sequence). The trim removed 1 base at V and 6 bases at J, leaving 4 bases unmatched. The CDR3 sequence is 15 residues long. The DNA for the CDR3 is TGTGCCAGTAGTATAGGGGGACAGGGTCGTCAGCCCCAGCATTTT. This encodes CASSIGGQGRQPQHF.

This chain uses TRBV6-5 with TRBJ2-7; tentative D call: TRBD1 (6 bases). Germline lookup yields CDR1 MNHEY and CDR2 SVGAGI. Trimming stripped 2 bases from V and 1 base from J, with 9 bases between. The CDR3 consists of 14 residues. The CDR3 region is CASSYRGSSYEQYF. CDR3 coding DNA: TGTGCCAGCAGTTACAGGGGGAGTTCCTACGAGCAGTACTTC.

This chain links TRBV5-1 with TRBJ1-2; TRBD1 matches at 10 bases. V was clipped by 3 bases and J by 6 bases; unmatched bases: 5. Per germline, CDR1 SGHRS and CDR2 YFSETQ. CDR3 length: 14 residues. For the CDR3, the DNA is TGCGCCAGCAGCTCTGACAGGGGGCAGGATGGCTACACCTTC. Protein sequence: CASSSDRGQDGYTF.

The V call is TRBV7-9, the J call TRBJ2-1, with unresolved D. V was pared by 5 bases and J by 8 bases, with 10 bases between. There are 12 residues in the CDR3. Germline lookup yields CDR1 SEHNR and CDR2 FQNEAQ (reference sequence). This chain's CDR3 is CASSRSLDEQFF. CDR3 in DNA: TGTGCCAGCAGCCGTAGCCTAGATGAGCAGTTCTTC.

The chain combines TRBV3-1 (or the pseudogene TRBV3-2) with TRBJ1-2, with a weak D call TRBD1 (6 bases). V was pared by 0 bases and J by 5 bases, with 16 bases between. In germline, CDR1 is LGHDT, CDR2 YNNKEL (reference sequence). The CDR3 consists of 16 residues. The CDR3 DNA reads as TGTGCCAGCAGCCAAGATCACGGACAGATGGAGTATGGCTACACCTTC. It yields the protein CASSQDHGQMEYGYTF.

The chain's CDR3 is CATSDLDRSGNTIYF. The CDR3 DNA sequence: TGTGCCACCAGTGACCTTGACAGATCTGGAAACACCATATATTTT. This rearrangement joins TRBV24-1 to TRBJ1-3; D possibly corresponds to TRBD1 (5 bases). The CDR3 contains 15 residues. In germline, CDR1 is KGHDR, CDR2 SFDVKD. V lost 4 bases and J lost 1, with 10 bases in between.

This clone was observed a single time. The CDR3 protein is CASSQTLNTEAFF. The CDR3 DNA reads TGTGCCAGCAGCCAGACACTGAACACTGAAGCTTTCTTT. The gene calls are TRBV11-2 and TRBJ1-1, with no clear D. CDR3 length: 13 residues. V was trimmed by 5 bases and J by 0 bases, leaving 7 bases between them. The germline V gene encodes CDR1 SGHAT and CDR2 FQNNGV.